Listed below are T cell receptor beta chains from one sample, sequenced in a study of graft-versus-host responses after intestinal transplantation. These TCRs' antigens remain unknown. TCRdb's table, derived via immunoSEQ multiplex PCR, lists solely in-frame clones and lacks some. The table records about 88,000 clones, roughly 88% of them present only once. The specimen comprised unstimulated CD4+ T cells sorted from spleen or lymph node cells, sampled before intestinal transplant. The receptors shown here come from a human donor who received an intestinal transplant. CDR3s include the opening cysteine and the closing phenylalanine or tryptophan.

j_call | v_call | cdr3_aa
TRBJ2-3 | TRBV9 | CASSSFAGADTQYF
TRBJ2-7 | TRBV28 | CASSPAWGQGVYEQYF
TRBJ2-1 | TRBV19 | CASSIPSSGDYNEQFF
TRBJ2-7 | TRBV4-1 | CASSPRQGLYQQYF
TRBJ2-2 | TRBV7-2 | CASSRSPGELFF
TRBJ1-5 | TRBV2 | CASRSTGTRNQPQHF
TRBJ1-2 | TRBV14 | CASSPGRPAGTTYGYTF
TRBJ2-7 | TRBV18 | CASSLHSNYEQYF
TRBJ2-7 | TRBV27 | CASSLGHTGPYEQYF
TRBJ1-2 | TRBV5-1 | CASSLSASATANYGYTF
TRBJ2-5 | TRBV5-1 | CASSLVPFSGASETQYF
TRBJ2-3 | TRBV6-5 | CASSYAGGARDTQYF
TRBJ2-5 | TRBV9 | CASSPYGQETQYF
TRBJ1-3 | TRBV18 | CASSPGGPSSGNTIYF
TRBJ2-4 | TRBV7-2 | CASSLRRENIQYF
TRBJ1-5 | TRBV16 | CASSPIQGNQPQHF
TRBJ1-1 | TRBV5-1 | CASSFSREGNTEAFF
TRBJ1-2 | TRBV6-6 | CASSQGYPGFTLF
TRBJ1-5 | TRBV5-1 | CASSLDGDSNQPQHF
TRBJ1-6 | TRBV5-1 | CASSFLGAGFSPLHF
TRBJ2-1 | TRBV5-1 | CASSWGGSYNEQFF
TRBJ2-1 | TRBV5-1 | CASSLGQGGTQFF
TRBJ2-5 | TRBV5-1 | CASSLVAGAETQYF
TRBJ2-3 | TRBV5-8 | CASSRNLVDTQYF
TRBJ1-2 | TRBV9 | CASSVGGGGFGGYTF
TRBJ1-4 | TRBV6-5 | CASRTHRMGNEKLFF
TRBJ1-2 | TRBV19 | CASRDRVSGYTF
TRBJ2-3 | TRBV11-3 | CASGRGGQTTDTQYF
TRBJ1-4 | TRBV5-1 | CASSRTGGREKLFF
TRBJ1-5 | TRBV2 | CASSGDRAYSNQPQHF
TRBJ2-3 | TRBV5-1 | CASSFRLPERDTQYF
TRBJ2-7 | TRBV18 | CASSPPSRDRSPEQF
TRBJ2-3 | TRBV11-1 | CASSLSGTDTQYF
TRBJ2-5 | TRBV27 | CASSPGVAVGLQETQYF
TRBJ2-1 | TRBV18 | CASSPLAEGNEQFF
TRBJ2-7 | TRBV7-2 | CASSVDRGGGYEQYF
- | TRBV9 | CASSVGLAGGRYEQYF
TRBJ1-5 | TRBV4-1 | CASSQDPVPNQPQHF
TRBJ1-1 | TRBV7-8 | CASSLRGQGASGNEAFF
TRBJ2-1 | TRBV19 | CASMGTERGHNEQFF
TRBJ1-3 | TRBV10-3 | CAISQKRTGGGNTIYF
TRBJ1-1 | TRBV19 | CASSPARHGGGEAFF
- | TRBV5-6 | CASSHTRVGLHLSYEQYF
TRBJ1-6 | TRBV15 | CATSREGGVYNSPLHF
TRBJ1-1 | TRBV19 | CASSILGGNTEAFF
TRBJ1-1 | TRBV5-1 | CASSLDSGVWGTEAFF